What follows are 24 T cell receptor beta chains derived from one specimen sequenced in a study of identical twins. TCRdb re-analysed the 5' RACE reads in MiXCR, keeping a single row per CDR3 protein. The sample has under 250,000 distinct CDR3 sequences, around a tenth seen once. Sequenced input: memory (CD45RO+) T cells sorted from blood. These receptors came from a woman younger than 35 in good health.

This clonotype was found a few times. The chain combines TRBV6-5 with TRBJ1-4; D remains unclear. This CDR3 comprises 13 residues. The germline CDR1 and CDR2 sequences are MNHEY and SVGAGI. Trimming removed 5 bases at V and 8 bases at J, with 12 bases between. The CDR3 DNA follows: TGTGCCAGCAGTACTACCGTGTACGAAAAACTGTTTTTT. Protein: CASSTTVYEKLFF.

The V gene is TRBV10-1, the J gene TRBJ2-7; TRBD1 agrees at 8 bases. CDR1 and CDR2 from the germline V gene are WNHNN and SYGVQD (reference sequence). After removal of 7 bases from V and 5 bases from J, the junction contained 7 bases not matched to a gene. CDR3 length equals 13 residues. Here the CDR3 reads CASNNRGFDEQYF. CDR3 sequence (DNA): TGCGCCAGCAATAACAGGGGGTTCGACGAGCAGTACTTC.

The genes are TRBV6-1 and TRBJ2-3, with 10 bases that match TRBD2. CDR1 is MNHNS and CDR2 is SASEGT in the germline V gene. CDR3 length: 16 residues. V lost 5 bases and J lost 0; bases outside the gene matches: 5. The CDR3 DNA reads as TGTGCCAGCAGTCAGCCAGCGGGGGGGAGCACAGATACGCAGTATTTT. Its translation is CASSQPAGGSTDTQYF.

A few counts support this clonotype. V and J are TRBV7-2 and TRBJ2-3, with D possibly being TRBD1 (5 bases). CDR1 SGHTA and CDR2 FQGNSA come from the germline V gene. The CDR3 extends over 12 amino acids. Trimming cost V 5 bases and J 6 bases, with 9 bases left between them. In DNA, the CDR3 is TGTGCCAGCAGCACTGGGGCGGATACGCAGTATTTT. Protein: CASSTGADTQYF.

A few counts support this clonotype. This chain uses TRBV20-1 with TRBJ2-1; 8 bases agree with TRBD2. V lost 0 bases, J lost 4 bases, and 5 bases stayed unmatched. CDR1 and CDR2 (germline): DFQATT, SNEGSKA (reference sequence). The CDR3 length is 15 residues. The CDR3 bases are TGCAGTGCTAGAGATGCTAGCGGGTCTTACAATGAGCAGTTCTTC. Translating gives CSARDASGSYNEQFF.

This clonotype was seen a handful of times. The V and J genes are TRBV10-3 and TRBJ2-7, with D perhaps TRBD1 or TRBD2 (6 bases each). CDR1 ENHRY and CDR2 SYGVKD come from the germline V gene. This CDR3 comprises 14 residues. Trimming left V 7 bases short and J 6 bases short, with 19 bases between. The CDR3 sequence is CAITLGGTLGEQYF. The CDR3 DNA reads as TGTGCCATCACTTTAGGGGGGACTTTAGGCGAGCAGTACTTC.

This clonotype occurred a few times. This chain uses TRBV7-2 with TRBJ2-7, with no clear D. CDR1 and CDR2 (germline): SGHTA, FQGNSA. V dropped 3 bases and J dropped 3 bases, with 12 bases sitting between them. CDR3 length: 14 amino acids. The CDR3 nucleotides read TGTGCCAGCAGCTTTTCTCCCGGCCACTACGAGCAGTACTTC. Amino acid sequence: CASSFSPGHYEQYF.

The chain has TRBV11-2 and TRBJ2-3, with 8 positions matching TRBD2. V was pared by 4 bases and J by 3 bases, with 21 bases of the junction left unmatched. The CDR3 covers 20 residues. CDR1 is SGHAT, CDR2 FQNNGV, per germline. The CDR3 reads CASSSSSWAGGPRETDTQYF. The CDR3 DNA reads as TGTGCCAGCAGCTCCAGCTCGTGGGCGGGAGGACCCCGGGAAACAGATACGCAGTATTTT. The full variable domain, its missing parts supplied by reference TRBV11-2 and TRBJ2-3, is EAGVAQSPRYKIIEKRQSVAFWCNPISGHATLYWYQQILGQGPKLLIQFQNNGVVDDSQLPKDRFSAERLKGVDSTLKIQPAKLEDSAVYLCASSSSSWAGGPRETDTQYFGPGTRLTVL.

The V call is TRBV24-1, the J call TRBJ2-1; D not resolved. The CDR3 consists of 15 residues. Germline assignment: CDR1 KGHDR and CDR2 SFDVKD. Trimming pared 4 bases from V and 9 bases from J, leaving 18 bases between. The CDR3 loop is CATSDPGAHVGEQFF. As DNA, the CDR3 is TGTGCCACCAGTGACCCGGGCGCTCACGTCGGTGAGCAGTTCTTC.

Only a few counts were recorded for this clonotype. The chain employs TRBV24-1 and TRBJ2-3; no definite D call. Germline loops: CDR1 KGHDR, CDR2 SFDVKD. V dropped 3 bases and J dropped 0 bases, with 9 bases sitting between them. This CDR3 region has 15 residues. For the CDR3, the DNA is TGTGCCACCAGTGATGGGCTCATGAGCACAGATACGCAGTATTTT. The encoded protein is CATSDGLMSTDTQYF.

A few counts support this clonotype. CDR3 sequence reads: CASSASYPYNEQFF. The CDR3 nucleotides are TGTGCCAGCAGCGCTAGTTACCCCTACAATGAGCAGTTCTTC. The genes are TRBV7-3 and TRBJ2-1; no reliable D call. There are 14 residues in the CDR3. CDR1 and CDR2 from the germline V gene are SGHTA and FQGTGA. Between the trimmed V and J ends, which lost 5 bases and 2 bases, there was a span of 10 bases. Full variable domain (rest looked up from reference TRBV7-3 and TRBJ2-1): GAGVSQTPSNKVTEKGKYVELRCDPISGHTALYWYRQSLGQGPEFLIYFQGTGAADDSGLPNDRFFAVRPEGSVSTLKIQRTERGDSAVYLCASSASYPYNEQFFGPGTRLTVL.

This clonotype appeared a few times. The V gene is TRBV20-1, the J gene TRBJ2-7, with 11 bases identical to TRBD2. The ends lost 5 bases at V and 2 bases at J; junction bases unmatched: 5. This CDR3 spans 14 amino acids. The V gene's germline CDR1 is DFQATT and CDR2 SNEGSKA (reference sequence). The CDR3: CSALTSGATYEQYF. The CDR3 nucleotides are TGCAGTGCTTTGACTAGCGGGGCGACCTACGAGCAGTACTTC.

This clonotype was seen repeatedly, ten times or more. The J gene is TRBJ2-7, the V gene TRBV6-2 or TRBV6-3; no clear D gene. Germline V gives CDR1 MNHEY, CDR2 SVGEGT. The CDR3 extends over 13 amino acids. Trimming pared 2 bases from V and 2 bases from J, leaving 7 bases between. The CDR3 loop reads CASSYAATYEQYF. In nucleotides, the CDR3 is TGTGCCAGCAGTTACGCGGCGACCTACGAGCAGTACTTC.

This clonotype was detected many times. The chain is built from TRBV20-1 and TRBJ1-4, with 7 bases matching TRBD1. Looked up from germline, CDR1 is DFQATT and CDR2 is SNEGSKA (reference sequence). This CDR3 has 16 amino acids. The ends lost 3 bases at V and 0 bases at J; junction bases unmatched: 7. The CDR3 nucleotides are TGCAGTGCTAGCGATCCCACAGGGGCAACTAATGAAAAACTGTTTTTT. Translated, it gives CSASDPTGATNEKLFF.

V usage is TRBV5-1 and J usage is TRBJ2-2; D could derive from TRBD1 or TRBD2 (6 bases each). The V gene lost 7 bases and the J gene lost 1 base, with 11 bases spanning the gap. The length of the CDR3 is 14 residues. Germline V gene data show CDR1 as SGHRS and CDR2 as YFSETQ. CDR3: CASHGGLNTGELFF. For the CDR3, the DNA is TGCGCCAGCCACGGGGGCTTGAACACCGGGGAGCTGTTTTTT.

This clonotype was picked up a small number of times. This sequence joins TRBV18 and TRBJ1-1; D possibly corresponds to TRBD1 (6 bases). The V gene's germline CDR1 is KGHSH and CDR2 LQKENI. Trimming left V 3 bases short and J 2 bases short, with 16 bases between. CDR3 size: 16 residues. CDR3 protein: CASSPWDNQINTEAFF. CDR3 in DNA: TGTGCCAGCTCACCTTGGGACAACCAAATTAACACTGAAGCTTTCTTT.

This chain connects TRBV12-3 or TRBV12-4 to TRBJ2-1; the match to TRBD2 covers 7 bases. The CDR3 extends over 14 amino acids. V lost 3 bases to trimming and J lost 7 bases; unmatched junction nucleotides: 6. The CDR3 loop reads CASSFLRERNEQFF. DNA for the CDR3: TGTGCCAGCAGTTTTTTGCGGGAGCGGAATGAGCAGTTCTTC.

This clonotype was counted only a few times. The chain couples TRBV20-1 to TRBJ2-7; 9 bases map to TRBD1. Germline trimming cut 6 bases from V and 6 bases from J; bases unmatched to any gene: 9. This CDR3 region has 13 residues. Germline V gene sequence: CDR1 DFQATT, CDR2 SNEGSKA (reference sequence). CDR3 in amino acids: CSARSGQGTEQYF. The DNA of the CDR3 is TGCAGTGCGCGTTCGGGACAGGGAACCGAGCAGTACTTC.

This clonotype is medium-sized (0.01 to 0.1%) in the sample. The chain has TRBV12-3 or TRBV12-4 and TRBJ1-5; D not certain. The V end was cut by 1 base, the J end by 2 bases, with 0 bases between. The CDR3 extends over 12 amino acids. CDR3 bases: TGTGCCAGCAGTTTAGGCAATCAGCCCCAGCATTTT. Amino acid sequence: CASSLGNQPQHF.

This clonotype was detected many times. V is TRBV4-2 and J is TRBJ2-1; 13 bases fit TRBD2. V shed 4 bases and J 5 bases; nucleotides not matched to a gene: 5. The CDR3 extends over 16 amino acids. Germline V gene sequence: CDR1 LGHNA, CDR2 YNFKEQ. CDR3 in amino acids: CASSPGTSGIDNEQFF. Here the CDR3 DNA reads TGTGCCAGCAGCCCCGGGACTAGCGGGATTGACAATGAGCAGTTCTTC.

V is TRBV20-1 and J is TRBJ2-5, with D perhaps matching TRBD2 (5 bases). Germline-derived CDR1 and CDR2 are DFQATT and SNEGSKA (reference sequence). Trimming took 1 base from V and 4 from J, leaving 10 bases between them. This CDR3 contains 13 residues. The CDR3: CSARVSAGETQYF. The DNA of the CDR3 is TGCAGTGCTAGAGTTTCGGCGGGAGAGACCCAGTACTTC.

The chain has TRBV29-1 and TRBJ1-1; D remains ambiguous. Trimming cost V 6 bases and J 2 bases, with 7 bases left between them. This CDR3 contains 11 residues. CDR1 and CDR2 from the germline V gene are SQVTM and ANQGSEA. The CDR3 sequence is CSVWGNTEAFF. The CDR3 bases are TGCAGCGTGTGGGGAAACACTGAAGCTTTCTTT.

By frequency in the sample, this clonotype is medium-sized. The CDR3 coding sequence is TGTGCCAGCTTAGGACAGGGGGCTTCACCCCTCCACTTT. Protein sequence: CASLGQGASPLHF. The genes are TRBV2 and TRBJ1-6; 11 bases map to TRBD1. Per germline, CDR1 SNHLY and CDR2 FYNNEI. This CDR3 region has 13 residues. J gave up 9 bases and V 8 bases, and 3 bases lay outside the gene matches.

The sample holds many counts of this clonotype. The DNA for the CDR3 is TGTGCCAGCACCCGCAGGGGCCATGGCTACACCTTC. Protein sequence: CASTRRGHGYTF. The V call is TRBV6-5, the J call TRBJ1-2, with D maybe TRBD1 (6 bases). The V gene lost 7 bases and the J gene lost 6 bases, with 12 bases spanning the gap. In germline, CDR1 is MNHEY, CDR2 SVGAGI. The CDR3 covers 12 residues.